Listed below are T cell receptor beta chains from one sample, sequenced in a study of CXCR3-negative and CXCR3-positive naive CD8 T cells. No DNA is given; TCRdb re-called the 5' RACE reads and lists each CDR3 protein once. In all, the sample yields 100,000 or so distinct CDR3 sequences. The sequenced sample consisted of naive CXCR3- CD8+ T cells from blood. These receptors were obtained from a human donor in good health. Some clones in this sample may be carry-over from other donors' samples. CDR3s include the opening cysteine and the closing phenylalanine or tryptophan.

J	V	CDR3
TRBJ2-7	TRBV10-3	CAISAPQKGAYEQYF
TRBJ2-1	TRBV30	CAWYRGSEQFF
TRBJ2-1	TRBV7-9	CASSPQRVSSYNEQFF
TRBJ1-3	TRBV7-9	CASSLVSAVLWGNTIYF
TRBJ2-1	TRBV5-1	CASSGGSSYNEQFF
TRBJ2-1	TRBV7-9	CASSLGWGDEQFF
TRBJ1-4	TRBV5-1	CASSFREGSEKLFF
TRBJ2-1	TRBV29-1	CSVPTRGLVREQFF
TRBJ2-7	TRBV4-1	CASSRGTAGDYEQYF
TRBJ1-5	TRBV19	CASSIGLQPQHF
TRBJ2-5	TRBV27	CASQGGLQETQYF
TRBJ2-5	TRBV4-1	CASSPRLAGYQETQYF
TRBJ2-3	TRBV5-4	CASSPWGMRGDETDTQYF
TRBJ2-2	TRBV19	CASSIVKRGTTGELFF
TRBJ2-1	TRBV15	CATSPGTGNNEQFF
TRBJ2-7	TRBV6-5	CASSQALPQHEQYF
TRBJ2-7	TRBV28	CASSPTGDPSSYEQYF
TRBJ1-1	TRBV10-3	CAISESNGGTEAFF
TRBJ2-1	TRBV6-6	CASSYSGWDNEQFF
TRBJ2-5	TRBV7-9	CASSLTGAQETQYF
TRBJ2-7	TRBV28	CASSSRDGVSYEQYF
TRBJ2-3	TRBV10-3	CAIRDADTQYF
TRBJ2-3	TRBV7-2	CASSLGSSGLDTQYF
TRBJ2-1	TRBV7-6	CASSPLTSAREQFF
TRBJ1-3	TRBV10-3	CAASRSVLSGNTIYF
TRBJ2-3	TRBV7-2	CASSLRADPTRVWYTDTQYF
TRBJ2-7	TRBV5-1	CASSPPDSFEQYF
TRBJ2-7	TRBV23-1	CAMKRQGINEQYF
TRBJ2-3	TRBV5-6	CASSTGLAPDTQYF
TRBJ2-6	TRBV29-1	CSVPRGANVLTF
TRBJ2-7	TRBV5-1	CASSAGDSSYEQYF
TRBJ2-5	TRBV12-3/TRBV12-4	CASSNTGTSGPQETQYF
TRBJ1-6	TRBV6-5	CASTAVGGTIPLHF
TRBJ2-5	TRBV19	CASSLGPTQYF
TRBJ2-2	TRBV12-3/TRBV12-4	CASSLSSNTGELFF
TRBJ2-7	TRBV28	CASNRHIQSYEQYF
TRBJ2-1	TRBV9	CASSAGNNEQFF
TRBJ2-2	TRBV29-1	CSGEVTGELFF
TRBJ1-2	TRBV12-5	CASGPTTGTGRGEGYGYTF
TRBJ2-2	TRBV7-6	CASSLGLGVTGELFF
TRBJ2-3	TRBV18	CASSPDTDTQYF
TRBJ2-5	TRBV7-9	CASSDSRGAGRETQYF
TRBJ1-2	TRBV12-3/TRBV12-4	CASSLAIRAKDSNYGYTF
TRBJ1-6	TRBV30	CAWGGVSDNSPLHF
TRBJ1-2	TRBV29-1	CSVFTGGYGYTF
TRBJ1-2	TRBV28	CASREGGGYGYTF
TRBJ2-3	TRBV5-1	CASSLATRPGSAGTQYF
TRBJ2-2	TRBV2	CARRGNTGELFF
TRBJ2-7	TRBV5-5	CASSLALAAHYEQYF
TRBJ2-7	TRBV4-1	CASSQEAFSYEQYF
TRBJ1-5	TRBV4-1	CASSQEGHQPQHF
TRBJ2-7	TRBV5-1	CASSLGDSLHHEQYF
TRBJ2-7	TRBV28	CASRTGGVDEQYF
TRBJ2-1	TRBV29-1	CSVELAGYMEQFF
TRBJ2-1	TRBV29-1	CSVLPGQGSYNEQFF
TRBJ2-3	TRBV13	CASSPPTGGGTDTQYF
TRBJ2-5	TRBV4-1	CASSQVTSGIGTQYF